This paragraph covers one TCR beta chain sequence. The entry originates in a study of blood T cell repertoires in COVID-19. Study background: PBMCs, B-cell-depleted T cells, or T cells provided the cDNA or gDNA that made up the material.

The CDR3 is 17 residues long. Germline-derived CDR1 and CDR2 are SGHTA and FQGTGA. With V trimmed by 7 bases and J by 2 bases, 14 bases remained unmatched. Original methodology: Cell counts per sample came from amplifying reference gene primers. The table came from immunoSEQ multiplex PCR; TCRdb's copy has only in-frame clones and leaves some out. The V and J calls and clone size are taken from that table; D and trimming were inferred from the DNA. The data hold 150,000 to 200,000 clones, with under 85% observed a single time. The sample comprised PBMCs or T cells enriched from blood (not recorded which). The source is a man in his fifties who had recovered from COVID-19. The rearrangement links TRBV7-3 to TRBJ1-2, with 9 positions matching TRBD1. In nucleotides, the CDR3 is TGTGCCAGCACCAAAGAGGGACAGGGTCGAGAAAACTATGGCTACACCTTC. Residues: CASTKEGQGRENYGYTF.